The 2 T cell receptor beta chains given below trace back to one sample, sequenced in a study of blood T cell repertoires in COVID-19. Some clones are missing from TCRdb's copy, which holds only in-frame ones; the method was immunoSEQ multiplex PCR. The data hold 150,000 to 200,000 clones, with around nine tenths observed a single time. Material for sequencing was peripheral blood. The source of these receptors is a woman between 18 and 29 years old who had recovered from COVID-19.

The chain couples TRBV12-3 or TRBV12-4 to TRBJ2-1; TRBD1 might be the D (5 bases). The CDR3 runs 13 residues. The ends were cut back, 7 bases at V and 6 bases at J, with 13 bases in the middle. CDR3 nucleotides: TGTGCCAGCACGTTGCACAGGCTCAATGAGCAGTTCTTC. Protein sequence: CASTLHRLNEQFF.

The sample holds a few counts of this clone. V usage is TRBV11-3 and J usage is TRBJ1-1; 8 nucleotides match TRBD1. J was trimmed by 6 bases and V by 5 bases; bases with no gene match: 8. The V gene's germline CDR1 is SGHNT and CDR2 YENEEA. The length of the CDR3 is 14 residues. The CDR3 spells CASSQTSGGSEAFF. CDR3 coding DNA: TGTGCCAGCAGCCAAACGTCAGGGGGCTCTGAAGCTTTCTTT.